The 27 T cell receptor beta chains below come from one sample, sequenced in a study of CD4 T cells in relation to SARS-CoV-2 and coronaviruses. Here immunoSEQ multiplex PCR was the method, and the copy in TCRdb shows in-frame clones only, minus some. The sample includes 18,000 or so clones, 70% to 80% seen only once; the top ten take under 35%. Before the COVID-19 pandemic, during about 2011-2019, CD4+ T cells were taken from unexposed donors. The cells were cultured for 9 to 11 days before CD4+ T cells were isolated. These receptors lack a known antigen. Sequenced material: CD4+ T cells from PBMCs, cultured in vitro. These receptors were collected from a human donor in good health.

The chain couples TRBV12-5 to TRBJ2-3; 9 bases fit TRBD2. This CDR3 has 17 residues. The ends lost 5 bases at V and 0 bases at J; junction bases unmatched: 9. Germline values: CDR1 LGHNT, CDR2 FRNRAP. This CDR3 reads CASGPRLAEPSTDTQYF. In nucleotides, the CDR3 is TGTGCTAGTGGTCCACGACTAGCGGAGCCGAGCACAGATACGCAGTATTTT.

This clone was found a few times. This sequence joins TRBV25-1 and TRBJ2-7; 10 bases match TRBD2. The germline CDR1 and CDR2 sequences are MGHDK and SYGVNS. This CDR3 is built from 17 residues. V shed 2 bases, J shed 2 bases, and the junction held 9 bases outside the gene matches. CDR3 nucleotide sequence: TGTGCCAGCAGTGAACCTCCAACTAGCGGGGCAACCTACGAGCAGTACTTC. Protein product: CASSEPPTSGATYEQYF.

This chain joins TRBV27 and TRBJ2-7, with TRBD1 identical over 7 bases. The CDR3 consists of 16 residues. The V gene's germline CDR1 is MNHEY and CDR2 SMNVEV (reference sequence). J gave up 3 bases and V 0 bases, and 8 bases lay outside the gene matches. The CDR3 spells CASSLSRDSRNYEQYF. CDR3 DNA: TGTGCCAGCAGTTTATCGAGGGACAGCCGAAACTACGAGCAGTACTTC.

CDR3 bases: TGTGCTAGTGGTTCACCAGGACTAGCGGGATCCAATGAGCAGTTCTTC. Translation: CASGSPGLAGSNEQFF. V and J are TRBV12-5 and TRBJ2-1; TRBD2 agrees at 12 bases. The V segment lost 4 bases and the J segment 6 bases; nucleotides outside the gene matches: 7. Germline V gene sequence: CDR1 LGHNT, CDR2 FRNRAP. The CDR3 consists of 16 residues.

This rearrangement joins TRBV28 to TRBJ1-5; the match to TRBD1 covers 8 bases. The germline V gene has CDR1 MDHEN and CDR2 SYDVKM. The CDR3 has 15 residues. Trimming cost V 8 bases and J 5 bases; bases outside gene matches: 11. The CDR3 bases are TGTGCCAGCGTCGGCGGACAGGGCATTCATCAGCCCCAGCATTTT. Amino acid sequence: CASVGGQGIHQPQHF.

The rearrangement joins TRBV20-1 to TRBJ1-5; no reliable D call. The ends were cut back, 3 bases at V and 0 bases at J, with 15 bases in the middle. Germline V gives CDR1 DFQATT, CDR2 SNEGSKA (reference sequence). This CDR3 is 16 amino acids long. CDR3 residues: CSASRGPGNSNQPQHF. The CDR3 DNA reads as TGCAGTGCTAGTAGAGGGCCTGGAAATAGCAATCAGCCCCAGCATTTT.

This clone has just one count. This chain links TRBV4-1 with TRBJ1-2; 8 bases map to TRBD1. The CDR3 spans 16 residues. Trimming took 0 bases from V and 3 from J; bases not matched to a gene: 6. Per germline, CDR1 MGHRA and CDR2 YSYEKL. CDR3 amino acids: CASSQDRTGYDYGYTF. In nucleotides, the CDR3 is TGCGCCAGCAGCCAAGATAGGACAGGGTACGACTATGGCTACACCTTC.

This clone appeared a few times. The V and J genes are TRBV6-6 and TRBJ1-1; unclear D gene. V was trimmed by 6 bases and J by 6 bases, leaving 8 bases between them. Germline loops: CDR1 MNHNY, CDR2 SVGAGI (reference sequence). The CDR3 totals 11 residues. CDR3 in DNA: TGTGCCAGCAGCATAGGACCTGAAGCTTTCTTT. It specifies CASSIGPEAFF.

The V gene is TRBV4-2, the J gene TRBJ2-1, with 9 bases that match TRBD2. This CDR3 is built from 14 residues. J gave up 7 bases and V 4 bases, and 5 bases lay outside the gene matches. Germline assignment: CDR1 LGHNA and CDR2 YNFKEQ. The chain's CDR3 is CASSPRTSANEQFF. CDR3 nucleotide sequence: TGTGCCAGCAGCCCCCGGACTAGCGCGAATGAGCAGTTCTTC.

The V gene is TRBV27, the J gene TRBJ1-1; no definite D call. This CDR3 has 13 residues. The V end lost 4 bases, the J end lost 8 bases, and 14 bases lay between the germline ends. CDR1 and CDR2 (germline): MNHEY, SMNVEV (reference sequence). CDR3: CASSSNNEVEAFF. CDR3 nucleotide sequence: TGTGCCAGCAGTTCCAATAATGAGGTGGAAGCTTTCTTT.

The rearrangement links TRBV7-9 to TRBJ2-2, with D possibly TRBD1 on 6 matching bases. This CDR3 is built from 16 residues. Trimming shortened V by 2 bases and J by 1 base, and 11 bases separated the two germline ends. CDR1 is SEHNR and CDR2 is FQNEAQ in the germline V gene (reference sequence). This CDR3 is CASSLSGRGNTGELFF. For the CDR3, the DNA is TGTGCCAGCAGCTTATCGGGCAGGGGGAACACCGGGGAGCTGTTTTTT.

The chain recombines TRBV19 with TRBJ1-5; possibly TRBD1 for D (5 bases). V was shortened by 5 bases and J by 2 bases, with 13 bases between the two germline ends. Germline CDR1 reads LNHDA; CDR2 reads SQIVND (reference sequence). This CDR3 is 15 amino acids long. The CDR3: CASSARQGGNQPQHF. As DNA, the CDR3 is TGTGCCAGTAGTGCCCGCCAGGGAGGCAATCAGCCCCAGCATTTT.

The chain carries TRBV2 and TRBJ1-2; 7 nucleotides match TRBD1. Germline V CDR1 and CDR2: SNHLY, FYNNEI. J gave up 3 bases and V 2 bases, and 0 bases lay outside the gene matches. The CDR3 length is 13 residues. The CDR3 reads CASSETGDYGYTF. The DNA of the CDR3 is TGTGCCAGCAGTGAAACAGGGGACTATGGCTACACCTTC.

The rearrangement joins TRBV2 to TRBJ1-3, with D possibly TRBD1 on 5 matching bases. The CDR3 is 15 residues long. V was cut by 6 bases and J by 0 bases, with 12 bases left in between. Germline CDR1 SNHLY, CDR2 FYNNEI. The CDR3, as DNA: TGTGCCAGCAGAACAACCCAGGGCTCTGGAAACACCATATATTTT. Protein product: CASRTTQGSGNTIYF. The full variable domain, rest sourced from reference TRBV2 and TRBJ1-3, is EPEVTQTPSHQVTQMGQEVILRCVPISNHLYFYWYRQILGQKVEFLVSFYNNEISEKSEIFDDQFSVERPDGSNFTLKIRSTKLEDSAMYFCASRTTQGSGNTIYFGEGSWLTVV.

The chain couples TRBV5-4 to TRBJ2-7, with 14 nucleotides matching TRBD2. The V gene's germline CDR1 is SGHNT and CDR2 YYREEE (reference sequence). This CDR3 comprises 19 residues. Unmatched junction bases numbered 13, after V lost 3 bases and J lost 2 bases. CDR3 residues: CASSYLTGTSGSMTYEQYF. Written as DNA, the CDR3 is TGTGCCAGCAGCTACCTTACCGGGACTAGCGGGAGTATGACCTACGAGCAGTACTTC.

The J gene is TRBJ1-6, the V gene TRBV30, with 7 bases lining up with TRBD1. The CDR3 loop spans 14 amino acids. Germline CDR1 is GTSNPN and CDR2 is SVGIG (reference sequence). V lost 0 bases and J lost 10; bases outside the gene matches: 6. CDR3 sequence reads: CAWSVAGGRSPLHF. The CDR3 region has the DNA TGTGCCTGGAGTGTGGCAGGGGGAAGATCACCCCTCCACTTT.

The chain couples TRBV6-5 to TRBJ2-4; D perhaps matches TRBD2 (6 bases). With 5 bases removed from V and 10 bases from J, the gap between germline ends came to 15 bases. CDR3 length: 13 residues. Germline-derived CDR1 and CDR2 are MNHEY and SVGAGI. In DNA, the CDR3 is TGTGCCAGCAGTAGAGAGATCCGGGAGATTCAGTACTTC. It translates to CASSREIREIQYF.

The chain combines TRBV11-3 with TRBJ2-2, with 9 bases matching TRBD1. In germline, CDR1 is SGHNT, CDR2 YENEEA. Trimming cost V 1 base and J 3 bases; bases outside gene matches: 6. This CDR3 is built from 17 residues. CDR3 loop: CASSLGSWDRDTGELFF. The CDR3 nucleotides read TGTGCCAGCAGCTTAGGGTCGTGGGACAGGGACACCGGGGAGCTGTTTTTT.

The chain uses TRBV25-1 and TRBJ2-1; a possible D gene is TRBD1 (6 bases). V was cut by 7 bases and J by 12 bases, with 16 bases left in between. Per the germline V gene, CDR1 is MGHDK and CDR2 is SYGVNS. The CDR3 sequence is 12 residues long. The CDR3 coding sequence is TGTGCCAGCACCTACTCGACAGGCGGGCAGTTCTTC. This encodes CASTYSTGGQFF.

The CDR3 protein is CASSDGLGSYEQYF. The CDR3 DNA sequence: TGCGCCAGCAGTGACGGACTAGGGTCCTACGAGCAGTACTTC. This chain links TRBV10-2 with TRBJ2-7; 7 bases agree with TRBD2. From germline, CDR1 is WSHSY and CDR2 SAAADI. J was trimmed by 1 base and V by 3 bases; bases with no gene match: 3. The length of the CDR3 is 14 residues.

The CDR3 DNA reads TGCGCCAGCAGTCGGGAGGGCAGCGCAGATACGCAGTATTTT. It specifies CASSREGSADTQYF. V is TRBV10-1 and J is TRBJ2-3, with 8 bases lining up with TRBD2. Germline V gene sequence: CDR1 WNHNN, CDR2 SYGVQD (reference sequence). V trimming: 5 bases; J trimming: 4 bases; junction bases outside the gene matches: 5. The CDR3 is 14 amino acids.

V is TRBV24-1 and J is TRBJ2-2; a possible D gene is TRBD1 (5 bases). Trimming pared 2 bases from V and 3 bases from J, leaving 9 bases between. Germline V gene data show CDR1 as KGHDR and CDR2 as SFDVKD. The CDR3 has 15 residues. The CDR3 DNA sequence: TGTGCCACCAGTGATTCCGGACACTACACCGGGGAGCTGTTTTTT. This gives the protein CATSDSGHYTGELFF.

This clone was recorded once. The chain has TRBV6-5 and TRBJ1-1, with no clear D. Deletions cut 4 bases from V and 7 bases from J, with 22 bases between. Germline V gene sequence: CDR1 MNHEY, CDR2 SVGAGI. The CDR3 extends over 16 amino acids. CDR3: CASSSSRIRREIEAFF. For the CDR3, the DNA is TGTGCCAGCAGTTCCTCCCGGATTCGCAGAGAGATTGAAGCTTTCTTT.

This clone was counted a few times. This chain connects TRBV6-4 to TRBJ2-3; D is ambiguous. CDR3 length equals 14 residues. V lost 6 bases and J 2 bases, leaving 12 bases between the germline ends. CDR1 is MRHNA and CDR2 is SNTAGT in the germline V gene. The DNA of the CDR3 is TGTGCCAGCAGCCCAACATCATCCACAGATACGCAGTATTTT. It is translated as CASSPTSSTDTQYF.

The gene calls are TRBV7-9 and TRBJ1-2; D is uncertain. The germline CDR1 and CDR2 sequences are SEHNR and FQNEAQ (reference sequence). This CDR3 has 14 residues. V lost 0 bases, J lost 4 bases, and 9 bases lay in between. The CDR3 DNA sequence: TGTGCCAGCAGCTTAGCGGGAGCTTTCTATGGCTACACCTTC. Residues: CASSLAGAFYGYTF.

V usage is TRBV4-1 and J usage is TRBJ1-1; D unclear. Germline lookup yields CDR1 MGHRA and CDR2 YSYEKL. V was cut by 0 bases and J by 4 bases, with 15 bases left in between. The CDR3 is 16 residues long. The CDR3 DNA sequence: TGCGCCAGCAGCCAAGATGGGTACGACCCTGTCACTGAAGCTTTCTTT. It translates to CASSQDGYDPVTEAFF.

In its sample, this clone was seen a few times. The chain links TRBV11-2 to TRBJ1-1; the D is unclear. The CDR3 runs to 14 residues. V lost 3 bases, J lost 4 bases, and 12 bases lay in between. Germline-derived CDR1 and CDR2 are SGHAT and FQNNGV. Here the CDR3 DNA reads TGTGCCAGCAGCTTGGGTCCTCCTGGCACTGAAGCTTTCTTT. Translated: CASSLGPPGTEAFF.